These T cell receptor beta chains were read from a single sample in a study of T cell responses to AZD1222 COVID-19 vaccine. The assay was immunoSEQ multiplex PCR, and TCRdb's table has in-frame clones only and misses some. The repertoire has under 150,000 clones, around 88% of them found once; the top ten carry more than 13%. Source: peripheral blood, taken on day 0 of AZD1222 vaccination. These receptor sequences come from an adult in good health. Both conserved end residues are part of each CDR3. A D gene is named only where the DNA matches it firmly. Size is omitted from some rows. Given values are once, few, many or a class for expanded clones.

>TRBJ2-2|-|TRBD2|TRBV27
TGTGCCAGCAGCCCCAACGGGTGGCGGGGGGGCATCGGGGAGCTGTTTTTT
CASSPNGWRGGIGELFF
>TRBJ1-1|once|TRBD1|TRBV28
TGTGCCAGCAGCCCCCTACAGGGGGATACTGAAGCTTTCTTT
CASSPLQGDTEAFF
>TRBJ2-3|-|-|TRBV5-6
TGTGCCAGCAGCTTGGGGACGGACCATAAGCAGTATTTT
CASSLGTDHKQYF
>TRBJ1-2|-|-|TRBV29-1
TGCAGCGCGGTCGGCGACTATGGCTACACCTTC
CSAVGDYGYTF
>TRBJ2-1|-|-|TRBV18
TGTGCCAGCTCACCACCGAATTATCGGGGTGAGCAGTTCTTC
CASSPPNYRGEQFF
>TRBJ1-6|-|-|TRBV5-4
TGTGCCAGCAGCTTGGGGGGGGACTATAATTCACCCCTCCACTTT
CASSLGGDYNSPLHF
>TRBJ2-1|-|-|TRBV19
TGTGCCAGTAGCTTACAGCTGAGCTCCTACAATGAGCAGTTCTTC
CASSLQLSSYNEQFF
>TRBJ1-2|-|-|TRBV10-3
TGTGCCACCACGCCCCGGACCGAAAACTATGGCTACACCTTC
CATTPRTENYGYTF
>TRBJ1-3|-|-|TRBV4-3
TGCGCCAGCAGCCAAGATTTAGGGGCCTCTGGAAACACCATATATTTT
CASSQDLGASGNTIYF
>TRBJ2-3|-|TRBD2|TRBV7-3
TGTGCCAGCAGCTTAAAGCGGGGGGCAGATACGCAGTATTTT
CASSLKRGADTQYF
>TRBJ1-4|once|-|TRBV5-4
TGTGCCAGCAGCGTCCGGGACACTAATGAAAAACTGTTTTTT
CASSVRDTNEKLFF
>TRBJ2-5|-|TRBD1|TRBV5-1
TGCGCCAGCAGCTCCCAGACAGGGCCGGAGACCCAGTACTTC
CASSSQTGPETQYF
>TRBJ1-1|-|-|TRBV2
TGTGCCAGCACGGAGGAACAGGGGAACACTGAAGCTTTCTTT
CASTEEQGNTEAFF
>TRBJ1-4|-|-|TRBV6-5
TGTGCCAGCAGTTCCGGCAGGATTACTAATGAAAAACTGTTTTTT
CASSSGRITNEKLFF
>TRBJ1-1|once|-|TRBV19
TGTGCCAGTAGTACCCAGGGGACGGACACTGAAGCTTTCTTT
CASSTQGTDTEAFF
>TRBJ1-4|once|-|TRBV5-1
TGCGCCAGCAGTTCGAGCCCCCTTTCTTCTGCAACTAATGAAAAACTGTTTTTT
CASSSSPLSSATNEKLFF
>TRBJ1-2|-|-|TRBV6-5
TGTGCCAGCAGTTACTCGAACTCCGGGCCGAACTATGGCTACACCTTC
CASSYSNSGPNYGYTF
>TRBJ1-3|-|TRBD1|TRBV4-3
TGCGCCAGCAGCCCCTCCTCGGGACAGGGGTTAAACACCATATATTTT
CASSPSSGQGLNTIYF
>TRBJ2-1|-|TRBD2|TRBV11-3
TGTGCCAGCAGCTTAGGGTCGGGGACTAGCGGACCGGGCGGCAATGAGCAGTTCTTC
CASSLGSGTSGPGGNEQFF
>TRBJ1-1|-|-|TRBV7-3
TGTGCCAGCAGCTTGACCAGGAACACTGAAGCTTTCTTT
CASSLTRNTEAFF
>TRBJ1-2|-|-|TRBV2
TGTGCCAGCAGTGCGGGGGGTACTGGCTACACCTTC
CASSAGGTGYTF
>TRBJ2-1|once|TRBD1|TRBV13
TGTGCCAGCAGCCTTACCGGGACAGGGGAGTTCTTC
CASSLTGTGEFF
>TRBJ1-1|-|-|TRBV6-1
TGTGCCAGCAGTGAACATGGGGCGGCCATGAACACTGAAGCTTTCTTT
CASSEHGAAMNTEAFF
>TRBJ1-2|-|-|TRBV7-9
TGTGCCAGCAGCGCAGGACAGCCCGTCTATGGCTACACCTTC
CASSAGQPVYGYTF
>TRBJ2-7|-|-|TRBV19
TGTGCCAGTAGTATGTATCCAGGGACCTACGAGCAGTACTTC
CASSMYPGTYEQYF
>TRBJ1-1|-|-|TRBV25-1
TGTGCCAGTACTACTCTCCGCTGGGGCACTGAAGCTTTCTTT
CASTTLRWGTEAFF
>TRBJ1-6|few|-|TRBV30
TGTGCCTGGAGCGACGGCGGCTCCTATAATTCACCCCTCCACTTT
CAWSDGGSYNSPLHF
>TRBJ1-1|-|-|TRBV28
TGTGCCAGCGAGGAGGCAGGAAGGTTGAACACTGAAGCTTTCTTT
CASEEAGRLNTEAFF
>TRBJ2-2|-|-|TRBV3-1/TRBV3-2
TGTGCCAGCAGCCAATTCTTCGGCAGGGGGGCCGGGGAGCTGTTTTTT
CASSQFFGRGAGELFF
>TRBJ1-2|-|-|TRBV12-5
TGTGCTAGTGGTTTGGAGTCGGTGGGGGGCTACACCTTC
CASGLESVGGYTF
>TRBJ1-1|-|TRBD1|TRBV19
TGTGCCAGTAGTACGAGGACAGGGGACAAGGGGGAAGCTTTCTTT
CASSTRTGDKGEAFF
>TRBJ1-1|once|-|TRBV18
TGTGCCAGCTCCCTTTCCGAGGGCATGAACACTGAAGCTTTCTTT
CASSLSEGMNTEAFF
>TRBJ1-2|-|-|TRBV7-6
TGTGCCAGCAGCTCCTTGACAGGCCCCCTCTGGAGCTACACCTTC
CASSSLTGPLWSYTF
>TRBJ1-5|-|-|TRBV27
TGTGCCAGCAGCTTCGACAGGCTAAGCAATCAGCCCCAGCATTTT
CASSFDRLSNQPQHF
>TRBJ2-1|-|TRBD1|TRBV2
TGTGCCACTGCCGGGACAGGGGGAAATGAGCAGTTCTTC
CATAGTGGNEQFF
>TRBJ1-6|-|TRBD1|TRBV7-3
TGTGCCAGCAGCCTCGGGACAGGGGCGACACCCCTCCACTTT
CASSLGTGATPLHF